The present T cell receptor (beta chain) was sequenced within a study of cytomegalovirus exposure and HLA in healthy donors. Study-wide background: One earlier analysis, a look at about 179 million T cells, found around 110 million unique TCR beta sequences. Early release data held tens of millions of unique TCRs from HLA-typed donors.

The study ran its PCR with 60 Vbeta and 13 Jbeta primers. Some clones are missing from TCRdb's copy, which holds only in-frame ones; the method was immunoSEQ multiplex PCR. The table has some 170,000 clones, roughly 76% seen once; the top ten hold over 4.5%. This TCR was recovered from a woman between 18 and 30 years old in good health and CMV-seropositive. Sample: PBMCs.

CDR3 amino acids: CASIQDRAYGYTF. DNA of the CDR3: TGTGCCAGCATCCAAGACAGGGCCTATGGCTACACCTTC. The rearrangement uses TRBV6-1 and TRBJ1-2, with 7 bases matching TRBD1. Unmatched junction bases numbered 6, after V lost 7 bases and J lost 4 bases. The CDR3 extends over 13 amino acids. CDR1 is MNHNS, CDR2 SASEGT, per germline.